This TCR beta chain appears in the sequencing data of a study of cytomegalovirus exposure and HLA in healthy donors. Trimming left V 6 bases short and J 8 bases short, with 13 bases between. This CDR3 region has 13 residues. Per the germline V gene, CDR1 is MGHRA and CDR2 is YSYEKL. As regards this clone: Its antigen is not known.

Findings and caveats of the study: Reported results showed that the classifier diagnosed cytomegalovirus status with high specificity and sensitivity.

It was with 60 Vbeta and 13 Jbeta primers that the PCR ran. The assay was immunoSEQ multiplex PCR, and TCRdb's table has in-frame clones only and misses some. The table records 90,000 to 100,000 clones, 77% of them present only once. Sequenced: PBMCs. V and J are TRBV4-1 and TRBJ2-2, with D possibly TRBD1 on 5 matching bases. The source is a middle-aged woman in good health and CMV-seronegative. CDR3 bases: TGCGCCAGCAGACCTACAGGATCGGGGGAGCTGTTTTTT. It yields the protein CASRPTGSGELFF.